This T cell receptor beta chain comes out of a study of CD8 T cells in ankylosing spondylitis. Study-wide results and limits: What appeared characteristic of ankylosing spondylitis blood was a TCR beta motif of several highly homologous variants.

V was clipped by 5 bases and J by 7 bases, with 18 bases between them. Germline V lookup: CDR1 MNHEY, CDR2 SMNVEV (reference sequence). This CDR3 region has 14 residues. TCRdb redid the calling of the 5' RACE reads with MiXCR, one entry per CDR3 protein. The repertoire holds about 310,000 distinct CDR3 sequences, with more than 20% as singletons. A remark on this clonotype: Its specificity is not known.

J is TRBJ2-7 and V is TRBV27, with a weak D call TRBD2 (6 bases). Sequenced sample: blood, either unsorted or a sorted T cell fraction (not recorded which). The TCR sequence derives from a female donor with ankylosing spondylitis or in good health (not recorded which). CDR3 in DNA: TGTGCCAGCAGTGTCGGGTCGGGAGTGTATGAGCAGTACTTC. Its translation: CASSVGSGVYEQYF.